This TCR beta chain was sequenced for a study of T-cell reconstitution after alpha-beta-depleted transplantation in children. Using unique molecular identifiers, the investigators prepared the TCRbeta library. Each CDR3 protein is one row after TCRdb ran MiXCR on the PCR reads. In the table there are about 610,000 distinct CDR3 sequences, roughly a tenth of which are singletons. Trimming stripped 6 bases from V and 4 bases from J, with 12 bases between. Germline-derived CDR1 and CDR2 are MNHNS and SASEGT. This CDR3 spans 14 amino acids. This clonotype was observed a few times. The sequencing used PBMCs from the stem cell graft donor, collected from the stem cell graft. This TCR was recovered from a human donor who donated a stem cell graft to a child with acute myeloid leukemia. The chain has TRBV6-1 and TRBJ2-2; a possible D gene is TRBD2 (6 bases). DNA of the CDR3: TGTGCCAGCAGACCCACTAGCTTCACCGGGGAGCTGTTTTTT. Translating it yields CASRPTSFTGELFF.